The 14 T cell receptor beta chains presented below share a single source sample, sequenced in a study of blood T cell repertoires in COVID-19. The protocol was immunoSEQ multiplex PCR, while the TCRdb copy is restricted to in-frame clones and leaves out a portion. The table has about 36,000 clones, about 88% seen once; the top ten hold over 2%. Sequenced: peripheral blood. These receptors all come from a human donor in a cohort sampled during active COVID-19.

In this sample, this clone turned up once. The chain is built from TRBV4-2 and TRBJ2-2; 11 nucleotides match TRBD2. Germline trimming cut 3 bases from V and 3 bases from J; bases unmatched to any gene: 3. The CDR3 spans 16 residues. Germline lookup yields CDR1 LGHNA and CDR2 YNFKEQ. The CDR3: CASSQASGGYTGELFF. The DNA of the CDR3 is TGTGCCAGCAGCCAGGCTAGCGGGGGGTACACCGGGGAGCTGTTTTTT.

This clone was seen a few times. The same CDR3 arises from other DNA sequences in this sample as well. This CDR3 is CASSSLAGGGNEQFF. The CDR3 nucleotides are TGTGCCAGCAGTTCCCTAGCGGGGGGAGGGAATGAGCAGTTCTTC. This chain joins TRBV27 and TRBJ2-1; TRBD2 aligns across 11 bases. The CDR3 is 15 amino acids. Germline-derived CDR1 and CDR2 are MNHEY and SMNVEV (reference sequence). After removal of 4 bases from V and 7 bases from J, the junction contained 6 bases not matched to a gene.

The CDR3 nucleotides are TGTGCCAGCACAAGGGGACAGGGCTACGAGCAGTACTTC. It codes for CASTRGQGYEQYF. The rearrangement links TRBV6-5 to TRBJ2-7, with TRBD1 matching over 9 bases. This CDR3 is built from 13 residues. Germline V CDR1 and CDR2: MNHEY, SVGAGI. V lost 7 bases and J lost 3; bases outside the gene matches: 4.

The chain uses TRBV6-5 and TRBJ1-1; weak D call: TRBD1 (6 bases). The CDR3 covers 13 residues. The V and J ends lost 9 bases and 5 bases respectively, with 16 bases between them. Germline loops: CDR1 MNHEY, CDR2 SVGAGI. CDR3 coding DNA: TGTGCCAGTATGGGGCAGGGGTGGACTGAAGCTTTCTTT. Translating it yields CASMGQGWTEAFF.

The chain is built from TRBV5-1 and TRBJ1-1; weak D call: TRBD1 (5 bases). Trimming removed 6 bases at V and 0 bases at J, with 12 bases between. Germline V lookup: CDR1 SGHRS, CDR2 YFSETQ. The CDR3 runs 14 residues. CDR3 protein: CASTRAGMNTEAFF. For the CDR3, the DNA is TGCGCCAGCACCCGCGCAGGGATGAACACTGAAGCTTTCTTT.

This chain links TRBV18 with TRBJ1-2; D uncertain. Germline V CDR1 and CDR2: KGHSH, LQKENI. CDR3 length equals 15 residues. Trimming removed 2 bases from V and 2 bases from J, with 12 bases in between. This chain's CDR3 is CASSPIEGGNYGYTF. The CDR3 DNA is TGTGCCAGCTCACCAATCGAAGGAGGGAACTATGGCTACACCTTC. The variable domain in full, completed from reference TRBV18 and TRBJ1-2, reads NAGVMQNPRHLVRRRGQEARLRCSPMKGHSHVYWYRQLPEEGLKFMVYLQKENIIDESGMPKERFSAEFPKEGPSILRIQQVVRGDSAAYFCASSPIEGGNYGYTFGSGTRLTVV.

The chain joins TRBV5-6 to TRBJ1-4; TRBD1 matches at 7 bases. V lost 2 bases to trimming and J lost 8 bases; unmatched junction nucleotides: 9. Germline CDR1 reads SGHDT; CDR2 reads YYEEEE. This CDR3 contains 15 residues. The CDR3 region is CASSFRPGGPEKLFF. CDR3 in DNA: TGTGCCAGCAGCTTCCGGCCAGGGGGGCCCGAAAAACTGTTTTTT.

The rearrangement uses TRBV4-2 and TRBJ2-7; maybe TRBD2 (5 bases). Trimming pared 1 base from V and 1 base from J, leaving 17 bases between. The CDR3 has 17 residues. The germline V gene encodes CDR1 LGHNA and CDR2 YNFKEQ. CDR3 residues: CASSQGIRASGSYEQYF. The DNA for the CDR3 is TGTGCCAGCAGCCAAGGGATTAGGGCCTCGGGGTCCTACGAGCAGTACTTC.

In its sample, this clone was seen a few times. The chain links TRBV12-5 to TRBJ1-6, with a weak D call TRBD1 (6 bases). CDR1 LGHNT and CDR2 FRNRAP come from the germline V gene. The CDR3 sequence is 14 residues long. V dropped 9 bases and J dropped 9 bases, with 18 bases sitting between them. CDR3 sequence reads: CASGRGAHSSPLHF. CDR3 coding DNA: TGTGCTAGCGGGCGGGGGGCGCACAGTTCACCCCTCCACTTT.

As concerns this clone: One end of the junction fails to match germline, which may point to a read error. The rearrangement uses TRBV18 and TRBJ1-1, with TRBD1 matching 7 bases. Germline-derived CDR1 and CDR2 are KGHSH and LQKENI. This CDR3 is 14 amino acids long. The CDR3 spells CASSPQGPDTEAFF. The DNA of the CDR3 is TGTGCCAGCTCGCCACAGGGGCCGGACACTGAAGCTTTCTTT.

The sample holds one count of this clone. J is TRBJ2-3 and V is TRBV7-8, with a possible D match to TRBD2 (5 bases). This CDR3 has 14 amino acids. The germline V and J ends were trimmed by 4 bases and 2 bases, with 10 bases remaining between them. Germline assignment: CDR1 SGHVS and CDR2 FQNEAQ. The CDR3 sequence: CASSYQAVTDTQYF. The CDR3 DNA reads as TGTGCCAGCAGCTACCAAGCGGTCACAGATACGCAGTATTTT.

The chain joins TRBV11-2 to TRBJ2-5; D ambiguous. Trimming left V 5 bases short and J 0 bases short, with 7 bases between. The CDR3 extends over 13 amino acids. Per germline, CDR1 SGHAT and CDR2 FQNNGV. This CDR3 is CASSARYQETQYF. The CDR3 DNA is TGTGCCAGCAGCGCCAGGTACCAAGAGACCCAGTACTTC.

The rearrangement uses TRBV10-3 and TRBJ2-7; D might be TRBD1 (6 bases). V shed 2 bases and J shed 4 bases, with 6 bases lying between them. The CDR3 length is 12 residues. CDR1 ENHRY and CDR2 SYGVKD come from the germline V gene. CDR3 protein: CAISETGYEQYF. The CDR3 DNA reads TGTGCCATCAGTGAGACAGGGTACGAGCAGTACTTC.

V usage is TRBV5-6 and J usage is TRBJ2-3; the match to TRBD1 covers 9 bases. The germline V gene encodes CDR1 SGHDT and CDR2 YYEEEE. J gave up 2 bases and V 0 bases, and 1 base lay outside the gene matches. This CDR3 comprises 15 residues. The CDR3 DNA reads TGTGCCAGCAGCTTGGGGACAGGGGACACAGATACGCAGTATTTT. Its protein product is CASSLGTGDTDTQYF. Together with reference TRBV5-6 and TRBJ2-3, the CDR3 gives the full variable domain: DAGVTQSPTHLIKTRGQQVTLRCSPKSGHDTVSWYQQALGQGPQFIFQYYEEEERQRGNFPDRFSGHQFPNYSSELNVNALLLGDSALYLCASSLGTGDTDTQYFGPGTRLTVL.